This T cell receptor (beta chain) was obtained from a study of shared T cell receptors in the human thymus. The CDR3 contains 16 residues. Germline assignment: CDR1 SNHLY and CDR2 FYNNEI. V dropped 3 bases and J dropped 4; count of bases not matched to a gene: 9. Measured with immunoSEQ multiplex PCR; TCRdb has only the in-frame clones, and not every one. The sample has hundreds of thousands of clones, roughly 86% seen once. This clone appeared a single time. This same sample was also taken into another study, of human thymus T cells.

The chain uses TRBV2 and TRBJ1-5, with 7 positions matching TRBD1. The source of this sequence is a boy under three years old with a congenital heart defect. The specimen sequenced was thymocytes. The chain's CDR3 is CASSERRDRLNQPQHF. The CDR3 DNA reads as TGTGCCAGCAGTGAGAGAAGGGACAGACTTAATCAGCCCCAGCATTTT. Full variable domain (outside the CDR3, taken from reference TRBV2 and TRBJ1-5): EPEVTQTPSHQVTQMGQEVILRCVPISNHLYFYWYRQILGQKVEFLVSFYNNEISEKSEIFDDQFSVERPDGSNFTLKIRSTKLEDSAMYFCASSERRDRLNQPQHFGDGTRLSIL.